This section outlines one T cell receptor beta chain sequence together with its context. Its antigen remains unknown. This entry is derived from a study of tumor-infiltrating lymphocytes in primary liver carcinoma. Looking at the study overall: Participating patients were men and women between 30 and 69 years old.

The J segment lost 17 bases and the V segment lost 4 bases, leaving 25 bases of the junction unmatched. CDR3 size: 17 residues. In germline, CDR1 is SGHAT, CDR2 FQNNGV. DNA and RNA were both co-extracted from 20-30 mg of bulk tissue that had not been sorted. Constant-region priming of about 500 ng total RNA yielded TCR beta cDNA. For TCR beta, libraries were produced by three nested multiplex PCR rounds using slightly modified ARM-PCR. In the first two PCR rounds, TRBV1-TRBV30 forward primers were paired with a C-beta reverse primer, and each round lasted around 10 cycles. Each CDR3 protein is one row after TCRdb ran MiXCR on the multiplex PCR reads. The data contain tens of thousands of distinct CDR3 sequences, over 65% of them singletons. Study-wide findings and caveats: Among the pair types, tumor region pairs showed more overlap than tumor-adjacent and tumor-blood pairs.

This TCR was sampled from a middle-aged man with primary liver carcinoma and hepatitis B virus infection. The sequencing sample was made of liver tumor tissue from sampling region 5. Subset given: tumor region T5, tumor centre. V gene TRBV11-2 combines with J gene TRBJ2-2; 7 bases are a match to TRBD2. CDR3 region: CASSSLTGGGPPGSRFF. The CDR3 DNA follows: TGTGCCAGCAGCTCTTTAACGGGGGGAGGGCCACCGGGGAGCCGTTTTTTT.